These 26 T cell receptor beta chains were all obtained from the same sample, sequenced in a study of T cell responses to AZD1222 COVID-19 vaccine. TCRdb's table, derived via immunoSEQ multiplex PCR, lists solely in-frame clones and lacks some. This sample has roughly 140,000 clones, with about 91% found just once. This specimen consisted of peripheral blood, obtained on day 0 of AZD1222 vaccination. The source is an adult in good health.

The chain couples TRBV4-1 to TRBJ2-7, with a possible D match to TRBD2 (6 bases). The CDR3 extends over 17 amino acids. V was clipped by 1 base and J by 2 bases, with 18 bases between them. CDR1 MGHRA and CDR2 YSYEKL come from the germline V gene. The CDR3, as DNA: TGCGCCAGCAGCCAAGTTCCCCCGGGACTTACAACCTACGAGCAGTACTTC. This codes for CASSQVPPGLTTYEQYF.

CDR3 sequence (DNA): TGTGCCAGCAGTTTATTGTTAGGGAATGAGCAGTTCTTC. It yields the protein CASSLLLGNEQFF. This chain links TRBV7-3 with TRBJ2-1, with D unclear. Germline V lookup: CDR1 SGHTA, CDR2 FQGTGA. Trimming pared 6 bases from V and 7 bases from J, leaving 13 bases between. The CDR3 has 13 amino acids.

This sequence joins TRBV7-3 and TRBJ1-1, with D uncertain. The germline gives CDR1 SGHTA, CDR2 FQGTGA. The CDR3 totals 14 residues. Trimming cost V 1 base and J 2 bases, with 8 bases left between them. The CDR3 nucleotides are TGTGCCAGCAGCTTAAGTCCGACAAACACTGAAGCTTTCTTT. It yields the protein CASSLSPTNTEAFF.

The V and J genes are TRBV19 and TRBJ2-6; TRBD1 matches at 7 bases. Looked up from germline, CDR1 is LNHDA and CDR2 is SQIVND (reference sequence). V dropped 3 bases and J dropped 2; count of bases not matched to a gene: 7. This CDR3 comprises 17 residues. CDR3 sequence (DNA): TGTGCCAGTAGTATCCGATTAACAGGGGCTGGGGCCAACGTCCTGACTTTC. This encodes CASSIRLTGAGANVLTF.

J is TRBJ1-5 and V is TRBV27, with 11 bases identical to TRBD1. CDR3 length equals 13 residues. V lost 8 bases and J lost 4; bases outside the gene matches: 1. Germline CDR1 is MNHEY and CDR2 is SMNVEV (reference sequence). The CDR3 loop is CASGDRGNQPQHF. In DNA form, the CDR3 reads TGTGCCAGCGGGGACAGGGGGAATCAGCCCCAGCATTTT.

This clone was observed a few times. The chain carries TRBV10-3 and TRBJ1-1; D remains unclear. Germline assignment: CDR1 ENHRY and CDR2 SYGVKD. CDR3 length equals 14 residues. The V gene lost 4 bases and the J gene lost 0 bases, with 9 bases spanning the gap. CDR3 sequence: CAISAKGVNTEAFF. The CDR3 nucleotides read TGTGCCATCAGTGCAAAGGGCGTGAACACTGAAGCTTTCTTT.

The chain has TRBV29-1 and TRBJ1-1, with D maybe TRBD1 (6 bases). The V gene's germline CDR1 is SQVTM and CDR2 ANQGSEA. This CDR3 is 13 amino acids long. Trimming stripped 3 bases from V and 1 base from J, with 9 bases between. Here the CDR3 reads CSVDGGQNTEAFF. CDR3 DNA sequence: TGCAGCGTTGACGGGGGACAGAACACTGAAGCTTTCTTT.

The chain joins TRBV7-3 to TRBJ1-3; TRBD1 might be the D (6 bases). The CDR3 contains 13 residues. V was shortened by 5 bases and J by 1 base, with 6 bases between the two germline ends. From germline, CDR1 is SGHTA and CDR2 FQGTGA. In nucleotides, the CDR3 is TGTGCCAGCAGCACAGGGTCTGGAAACACCATATATTTT. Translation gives CASSTGSGNTIYF. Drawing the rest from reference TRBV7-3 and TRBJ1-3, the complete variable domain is GAGVSQTPSNKVTEKGKYVELRCDPISGHTALYWYRQSLGQGPEFLIYFQGTGAADDSGLPNDRFFAVRPEGSVSTLKIQRTERGDSAVYLCASSTGSGNTIYFGEGSWLTVV.

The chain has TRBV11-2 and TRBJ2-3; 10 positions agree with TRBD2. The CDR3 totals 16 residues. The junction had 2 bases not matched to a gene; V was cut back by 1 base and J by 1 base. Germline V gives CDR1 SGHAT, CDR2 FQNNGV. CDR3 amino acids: CASSLALAGGTDTQYF. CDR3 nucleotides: TGTGCCAGCAGCTTAGCGCTAGCGGGAGGCACAGATACGCAGTATTTT.

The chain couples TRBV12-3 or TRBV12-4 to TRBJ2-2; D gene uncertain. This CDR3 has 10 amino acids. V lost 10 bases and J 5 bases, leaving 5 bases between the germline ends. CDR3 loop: CATGTGELFF. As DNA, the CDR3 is TGTGCCACCGGAACCGGGGAGCTGTTTTTT.

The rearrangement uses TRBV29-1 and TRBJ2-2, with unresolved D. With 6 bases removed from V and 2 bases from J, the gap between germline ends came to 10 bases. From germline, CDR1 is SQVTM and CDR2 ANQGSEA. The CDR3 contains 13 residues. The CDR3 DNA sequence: TGCAGCGTCTCGAGTGGAAACACCGGGGAGCTGTTTTTT. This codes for CSVSSGNTGELFF.

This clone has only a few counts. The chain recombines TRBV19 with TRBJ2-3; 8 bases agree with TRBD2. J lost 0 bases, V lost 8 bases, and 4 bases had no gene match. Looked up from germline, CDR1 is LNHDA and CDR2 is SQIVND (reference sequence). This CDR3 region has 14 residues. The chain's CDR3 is CASGGTRSTDTQYF. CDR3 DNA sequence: TGTGCCAGTGGGGGGACTAGGAGCACAGATACGCAGTATTTT.

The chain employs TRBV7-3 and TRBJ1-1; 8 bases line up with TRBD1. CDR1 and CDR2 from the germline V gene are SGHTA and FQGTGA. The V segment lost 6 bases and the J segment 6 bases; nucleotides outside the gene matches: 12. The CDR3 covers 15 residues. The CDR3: CASSSSTGGIAEAFF. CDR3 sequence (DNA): TGTGCCAGCAGTTCGTCCACAGGGGGGATAGCTGAAGCTTTCTTT.

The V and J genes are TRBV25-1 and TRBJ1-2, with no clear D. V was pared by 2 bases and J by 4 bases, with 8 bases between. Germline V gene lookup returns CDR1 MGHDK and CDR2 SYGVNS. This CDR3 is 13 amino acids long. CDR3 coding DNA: TGTGCCAGCAGTGAAATGGTGGGCTATGGCTACACCTTC. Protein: CASSEMVGYGYTF.

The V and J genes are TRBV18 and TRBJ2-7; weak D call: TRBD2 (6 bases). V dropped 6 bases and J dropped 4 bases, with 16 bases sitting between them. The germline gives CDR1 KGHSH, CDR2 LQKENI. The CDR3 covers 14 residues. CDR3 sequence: CASSSGGSVYEQYF. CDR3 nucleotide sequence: TGTGCCAGCTCGTCCGGGGGTTCAGTGTACGAGCAGTACTTC.

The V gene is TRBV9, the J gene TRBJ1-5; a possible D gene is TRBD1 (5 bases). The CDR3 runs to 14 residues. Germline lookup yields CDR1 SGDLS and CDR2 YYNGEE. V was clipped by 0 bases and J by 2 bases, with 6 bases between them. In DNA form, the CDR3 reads TGTGCCAGCAGCGTAGAAGGGGGCAATCAGCCCCAGCATTTT. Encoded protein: CASSVEGGNQPQHF.

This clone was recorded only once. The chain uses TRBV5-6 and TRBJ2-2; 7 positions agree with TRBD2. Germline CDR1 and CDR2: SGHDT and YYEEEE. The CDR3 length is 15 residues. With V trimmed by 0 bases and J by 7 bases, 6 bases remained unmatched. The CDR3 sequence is CASSLVKRDSGELFF. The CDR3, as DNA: TGTGCCAGCAGCTTGGTCAAGCGGGATAGCGGGGAGCTGTTTTTT.

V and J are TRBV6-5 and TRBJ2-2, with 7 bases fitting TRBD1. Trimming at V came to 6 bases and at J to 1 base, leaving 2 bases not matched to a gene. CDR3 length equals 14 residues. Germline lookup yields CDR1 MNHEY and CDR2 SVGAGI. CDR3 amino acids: CASRGQVNTGELFF. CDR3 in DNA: TGTGCCAGCAGAGGACAGGTGAACACCGGGGAGCTGTTTTTT.

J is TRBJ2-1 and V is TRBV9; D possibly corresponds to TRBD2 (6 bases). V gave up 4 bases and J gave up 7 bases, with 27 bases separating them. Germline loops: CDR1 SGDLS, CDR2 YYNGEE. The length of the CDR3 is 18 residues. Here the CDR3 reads CASSQGEVTVPRWNEQFF. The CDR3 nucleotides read TGTGCCAGCAGCCAAGGGGAGGTTACAGTCCCCCGGTGGAATGAGCAGTTCTTC.

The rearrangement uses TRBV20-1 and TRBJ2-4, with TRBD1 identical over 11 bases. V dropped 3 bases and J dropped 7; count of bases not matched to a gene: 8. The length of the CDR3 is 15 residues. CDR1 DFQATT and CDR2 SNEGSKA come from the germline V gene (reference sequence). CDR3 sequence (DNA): TGCAGTGCTAGTGGACAGGGGGCGATTAGTAACATTCAGTACTTC. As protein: CSASGQGAISNIQYF.

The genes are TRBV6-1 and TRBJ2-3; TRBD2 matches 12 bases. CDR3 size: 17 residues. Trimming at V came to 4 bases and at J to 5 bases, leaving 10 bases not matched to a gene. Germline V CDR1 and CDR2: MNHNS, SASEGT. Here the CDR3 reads CASSGPGLAGPRDTQYF. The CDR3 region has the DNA TGTGCCAGCAGTGGCCCGGGACTAGCGGGTCCTAGAGATACGCAGTATTTT.

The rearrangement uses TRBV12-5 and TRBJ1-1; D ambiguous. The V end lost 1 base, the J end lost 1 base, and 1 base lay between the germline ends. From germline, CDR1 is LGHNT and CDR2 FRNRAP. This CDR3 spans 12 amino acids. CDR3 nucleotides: TGTGCTAGTGGTTTGGAGAACACTGAAGCTTTCTTT. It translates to CASGLENTEAFF.

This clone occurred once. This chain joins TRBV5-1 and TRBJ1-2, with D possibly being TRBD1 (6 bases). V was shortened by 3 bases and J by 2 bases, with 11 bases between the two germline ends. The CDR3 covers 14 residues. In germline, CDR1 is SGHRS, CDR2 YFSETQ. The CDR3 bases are TGCGCCAGCAGCTCCCCCGGACAGAACTATGGCTACACCTTC. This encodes CASSSPGQNYGYTF.

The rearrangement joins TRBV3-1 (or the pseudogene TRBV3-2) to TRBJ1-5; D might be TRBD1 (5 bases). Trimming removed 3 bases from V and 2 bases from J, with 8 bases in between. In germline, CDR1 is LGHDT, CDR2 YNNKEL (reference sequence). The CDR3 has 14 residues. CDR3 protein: CASSHKGRNQPQHF. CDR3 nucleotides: TGTGCCAGCAGCCATAAGGGACGCAATCAGCCCCAGCATTTT.

As DNA, the CDR3 is TGTGCCAGCAGCCAAAGCGGCGGGGATTATGGCTACACCTTC. Its protein product is CASSQSGGDYGYTF. The chain is built from TRBV7-3 and TRBJ1-2, with D uncertain. V was trimmed by 5 bases and J by 5 bases, leaving 15 bases between them. Germline V gene sequence: CDR1 SGHTA, CDR2 FQGTGA. CDR3 size: 14 residues.

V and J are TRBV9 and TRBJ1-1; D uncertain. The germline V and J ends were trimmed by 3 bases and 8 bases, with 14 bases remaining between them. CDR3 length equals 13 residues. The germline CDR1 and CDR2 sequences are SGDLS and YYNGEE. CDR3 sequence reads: CASSGRTQKEAFF. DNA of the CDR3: TGTGCCAGCAGCGGCCGAACTCAAAAGGAAGCTTTCTTT. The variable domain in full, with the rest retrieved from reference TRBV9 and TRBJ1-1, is DSGVTQTPKHLITATGQRVTLRCSPRSGDLSVYWYQQSLDQGLQFLIQYYNGEERAKGNILERFSAQQFPDLHSELNLSSLELGDSALYFCASSGRTQKEAFFGQGTRLTVV.